The present T cell receptor (beta chain) was sequenced within a study of blood T cell repertoires in COVID-19 (dated by TCRdb to about 2020). For context, the study as a whole: The collaborator samples originated in the United States, Italy and Spain and spanned the acute and convalescent phases of COVID-19. The prospective study material was composed of cDNA or gDNA derived from T cells, B-cell-depleted T cells, or PBMCs. Where HLA class I and class II types were available, the types were taken from metadata supplied by the sample provider, not from assay-based typing. The dataset comprised deeply sampled blood TCRbeta repertoires from subjects exposed to, actively infected with, or recovered from COVID-19. The repertoires were released in a freely available public database meant as a resource for research on the immune response to SARS-CoV-2. Sample metadata almost always included a de-identified subject ID, COVID-19 status, age in years and sex. The samples were drawn from two sources: the first 160 participants of the ongoing ImmuneRACE study, and over 950 subjects contributed by 6 global collaborators.

Turning to this clone: The antigen it binds to is not known. One base away there is no much larger clone; base qualities are not given.

Overall results and qualifications from the work: The quantity of clinical and demographic metadata differed by source and by participant and was supplied without curation.

Each collaborating institution followed its own protocols to collect whole blood in K2EDTA tubes. For TCRbeta analysis, collaborators shipped samples in one of three forms: frozen whole blood, isolated PBMCs, or DNA extracted from either of those sample types. The immunoSEQ Assay, a bias-controlled multiplex PCR, was used to amplify TCRbeta CDR3 regions from genomic DNA. Regarding the original processing steps: The number of nucleated cells in each sample was estimated by amplification of reference gene primers within the assay. To quantify the absolute abundance of each unique TCRbeta CDR3 rearrangement, sequence reads were collapsed and filtered. Productive Simpson clonality was computed per sample as the square root of Simpson's diversity index over productive rearrangements. Imported from immuneACCESS, the table was reduced by TCRdb to in-frame sequences with V and J called. These copies leave out some clones; in studies compared against another copy, an unresolved V gene accounts for under half, and the cause of the remainder is not known. V and J calls plus clone size are reproduced from that table; the DNA served to infer D and trimming. This sample has 200,000 to 300,000 clones in its table, and approximately 90% of those were observed once. The top ten hold over 3.5% of the sample.

The CDR3 runs 15 residues from the cysteine to the phenylalanine. The read is trimmed to its CDR3 DNA, 45 bases read in frame from base 1. As encoded in the germline V gene, CDR1 is MNHNS while CDR2 is SASEGT. Relative to germline, V is missing 2 bases and J is missing 4 bases, with 5 bases of the junction outside any gene match. Sequenced input: peripheral blood. This clonotype originated in a woman in her 40s with acute or convalescent COVID-19. Rearrangement joined TRBV6-1 to TRBJ1-2, with 9 junctional bases fitting TRBD1. The DNA reads as follows: TGTGCCAGCAGTGAATTGGACAGGGGCGGCTATGGCTACACCTTC. Its translation is CASSELDRGGYGYTF.